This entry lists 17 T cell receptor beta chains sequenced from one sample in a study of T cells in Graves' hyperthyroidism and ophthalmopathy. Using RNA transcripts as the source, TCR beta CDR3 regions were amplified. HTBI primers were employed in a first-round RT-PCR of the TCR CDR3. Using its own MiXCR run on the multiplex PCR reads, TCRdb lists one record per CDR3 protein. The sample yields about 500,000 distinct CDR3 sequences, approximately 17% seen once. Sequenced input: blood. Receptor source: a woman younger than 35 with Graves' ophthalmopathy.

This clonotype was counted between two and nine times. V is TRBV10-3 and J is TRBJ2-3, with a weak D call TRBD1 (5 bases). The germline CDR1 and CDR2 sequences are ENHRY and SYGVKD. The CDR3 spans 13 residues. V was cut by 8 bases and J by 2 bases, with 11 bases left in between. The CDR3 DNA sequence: TGTGCCATCGTGGACACCGACACAGATACGCAGTATTTT. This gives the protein CAIVDTDTDTQYF.

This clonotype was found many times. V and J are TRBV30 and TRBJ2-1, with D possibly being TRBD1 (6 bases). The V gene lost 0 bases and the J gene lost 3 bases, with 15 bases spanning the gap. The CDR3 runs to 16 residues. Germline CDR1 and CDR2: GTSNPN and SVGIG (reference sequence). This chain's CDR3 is CAWSVRGWYLYNEQFF. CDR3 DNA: TGTGCCTGGAGTGTAAGGGGGTGGTACCTCTACAATGAGCAGTTCTTC.

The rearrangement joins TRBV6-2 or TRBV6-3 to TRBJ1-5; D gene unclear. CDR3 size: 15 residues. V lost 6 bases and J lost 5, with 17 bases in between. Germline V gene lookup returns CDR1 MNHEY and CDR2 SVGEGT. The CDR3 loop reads CASSLNNAAYQPQHF. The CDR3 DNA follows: TGTGCCAGCAGCCTCAATAACGCCGCTTATCAGCCCCAGCATTTT.

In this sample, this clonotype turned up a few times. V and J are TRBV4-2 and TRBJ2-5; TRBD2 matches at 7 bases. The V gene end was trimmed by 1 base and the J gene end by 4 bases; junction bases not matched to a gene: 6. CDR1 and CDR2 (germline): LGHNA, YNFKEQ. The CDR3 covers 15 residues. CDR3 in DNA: TGTGCCAGCAGCCAAGGAACTAGCGAGGGAGAGACCCAGTACTTC. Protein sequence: CASSQGTSEGETQYF.

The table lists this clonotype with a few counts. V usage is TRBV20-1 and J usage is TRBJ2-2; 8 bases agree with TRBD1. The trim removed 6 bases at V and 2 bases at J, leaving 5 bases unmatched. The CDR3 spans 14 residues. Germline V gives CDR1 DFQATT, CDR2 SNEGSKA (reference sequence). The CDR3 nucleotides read TGCAGTGCCCCAGGACAGGGCAACACCGGGGAGCTGTTTTTT. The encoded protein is CSAPGQGNTGELFF.

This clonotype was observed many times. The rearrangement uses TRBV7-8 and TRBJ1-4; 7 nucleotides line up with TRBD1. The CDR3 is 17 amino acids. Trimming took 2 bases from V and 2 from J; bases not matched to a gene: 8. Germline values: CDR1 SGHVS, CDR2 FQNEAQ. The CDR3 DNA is TGTGCCAGCAGCTTAAACAGGGGATCGGGCACTAATGAAAAACTGTTTTTT. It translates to CASSLNRGSGTNEKLFF.

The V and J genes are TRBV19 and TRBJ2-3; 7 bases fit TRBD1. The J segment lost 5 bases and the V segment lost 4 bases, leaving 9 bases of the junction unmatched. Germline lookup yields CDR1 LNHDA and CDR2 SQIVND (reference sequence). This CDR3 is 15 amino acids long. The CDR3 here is CASSRPDRAGDTQYF. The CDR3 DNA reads TGTGCCAGTAGTAGACCCGACAGGGCGGGAGATACGCAGTATTTT.

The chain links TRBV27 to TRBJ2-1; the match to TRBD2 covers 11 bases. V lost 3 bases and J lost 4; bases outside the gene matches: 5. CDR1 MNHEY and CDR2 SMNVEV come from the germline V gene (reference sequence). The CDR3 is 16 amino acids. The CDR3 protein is CASSFPGLAEYNEQFF. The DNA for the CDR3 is TGTGCCAGCAGTTTCCCGGGACTAGCGGAGTACAATGAGCAGTTCTTC.

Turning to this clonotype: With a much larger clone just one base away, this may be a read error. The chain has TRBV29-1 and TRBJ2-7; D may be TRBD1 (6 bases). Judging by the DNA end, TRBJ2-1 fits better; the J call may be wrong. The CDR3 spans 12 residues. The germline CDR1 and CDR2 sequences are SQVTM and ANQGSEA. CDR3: CSALDSSYEQFF. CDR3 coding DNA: TGCAGCGCCTTGGACAGCTCCTACGAGCAGTTCTTC.

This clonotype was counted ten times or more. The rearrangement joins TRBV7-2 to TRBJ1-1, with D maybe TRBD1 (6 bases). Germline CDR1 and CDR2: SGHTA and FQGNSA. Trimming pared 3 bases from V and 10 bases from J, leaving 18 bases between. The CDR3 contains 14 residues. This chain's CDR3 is CASSFNGGPGGAFF. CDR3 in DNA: TGTGCCAGCAGCTTTAACGGGGGGCCGGGTGGAGCTTTCTTT.

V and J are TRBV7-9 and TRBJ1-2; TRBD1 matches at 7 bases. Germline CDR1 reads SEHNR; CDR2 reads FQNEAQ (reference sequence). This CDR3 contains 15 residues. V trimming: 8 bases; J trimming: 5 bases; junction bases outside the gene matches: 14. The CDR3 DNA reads TGTGCCAGCGGGGCGGGACAGTCGCCAACTTATGGCTACACCTTC. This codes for CASGAGQSPTYGYTF.

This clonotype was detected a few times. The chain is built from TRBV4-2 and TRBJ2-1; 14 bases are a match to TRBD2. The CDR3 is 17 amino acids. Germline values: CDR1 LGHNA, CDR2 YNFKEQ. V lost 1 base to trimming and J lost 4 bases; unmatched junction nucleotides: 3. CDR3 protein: CASSQVGLAGGYNEQFF. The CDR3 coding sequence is TGTGCCAGCAGCCAAGTTGGACTAGCGGGAGGTTACAATGAGCAGTTCTTC.

This CDR3 reads CASSLESGPPYGYTF. CDR3 sequence (DNA): TGCGCCAGCAGCTTGGAGTCAGGACCTCCCTATGGCTACACCTTC. The gene calls are TRBV5-1 and TRBJ1-2, with D uncertain. Germline V CDR1 and CDR2: SGHRS, YFSETQ. The V and J ends lost 0 bases and 4 bases respectively, with 13 bases between them. The CDR3 sequence is 15 residues long. Combining the CDR3 with reference TRBV5-1 and TRBJ1-2 gives the whole variable domain KAGVTQTPRYLIKTRGQQVTLSCSPISGHRSVSWYQQTPGQGLQFLFEYFSETQRNKGNFPGRFSGRQFSNSRSEMNVSTLELGDSALYLCASSLESGPPYGYTFGSGTRLTVV.

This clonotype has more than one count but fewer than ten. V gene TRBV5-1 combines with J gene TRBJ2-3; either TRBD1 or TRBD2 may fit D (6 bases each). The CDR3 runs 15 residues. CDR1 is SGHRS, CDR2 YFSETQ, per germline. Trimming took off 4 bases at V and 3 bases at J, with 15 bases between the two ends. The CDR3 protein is CASSPEGGRTDTQYF. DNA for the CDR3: TGCGCCAGCAGCCCCGAGGGGGGTAGGACAGATACGCAGTATTTT.

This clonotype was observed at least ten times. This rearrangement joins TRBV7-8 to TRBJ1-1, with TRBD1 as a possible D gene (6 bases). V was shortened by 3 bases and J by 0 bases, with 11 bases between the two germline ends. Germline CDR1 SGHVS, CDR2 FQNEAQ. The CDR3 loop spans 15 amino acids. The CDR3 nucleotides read TGTGCCAGCAGCTTTAACAGGGACCTGAACACTGAAGCTTTCTTT. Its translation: CASSFNRDLNTEAFF.

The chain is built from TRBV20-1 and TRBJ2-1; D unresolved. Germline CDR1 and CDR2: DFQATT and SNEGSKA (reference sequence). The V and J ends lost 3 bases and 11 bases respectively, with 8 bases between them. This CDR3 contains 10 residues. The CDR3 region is CSASTFKQFF. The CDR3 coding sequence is TGCAGTGCTAGTACCTTTAAGCAGTTCTTC.

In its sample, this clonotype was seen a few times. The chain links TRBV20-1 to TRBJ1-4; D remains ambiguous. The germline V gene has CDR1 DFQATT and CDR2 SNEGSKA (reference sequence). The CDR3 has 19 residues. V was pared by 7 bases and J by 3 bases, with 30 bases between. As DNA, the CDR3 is TGCAGTGTTGCCCCGATACCCTCCGGGCTACAAGGGCCTAATGAAAAACTGTTTTTT. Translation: CSVAPIPSGLQGPNEKLFF.